One and the same sample provided the 24 T cell receptor beta chains below, sequenced in a study of T cells in women clearing cervical HPV infection. TCRdb keeps only in-frame clones here, not all; method: immunoSEQ multiplex PCR. The sample table includes about 12,000 clones. Sequenced sample: blood buffy coat. These receptors originate from a woman between 18 and 69 years old with a cervical HPV16 infection that either progressed to CIN3+ or cleared (not recorded which).

By frequency, this clone is medium-sized. The CDR3 end is not reached by the read, which stops 3 residues before it; the germline J gene fills it in. This chain connects TRBV23-1 to TRBJ2-7; D unresolved. TRBV23-1 is an ORF; its function is uncertain. The length of the CDR3 is 12 residues. The ends were cut back, 6 bases at V and 2 bases at J, with 8 bases in the middle. CDR3 DNA (partial): TGCGCCAGCAGACAAACAACCTACGAG. Translation gives CASRQTTYE. The entire CDR3 protein reads CASRQTTYEQYF.

With respect to this clone: The CDR3 end lies 3 residues beyond the end of the read and is filled in from the germline J gene. This rearrangement joins TRBV5-1 to TRBJ2-1; no definite D call. Trimming pared 1 base from V and 6 bases from J, leaving 8 bases between. The length of the CDR3 is 13 residues. Germline CDR1 is SGHRS and CDR2 is YFSETQ. CDR3 in amino acids: CASSLFPSNEQFF. The DNA read from the CDR3 is TGCGCCAGCAGCTTGTTCCCTAGCAATGAG.

With respect to this clone: The sequenced fragment ends 3 residues before the CDR3 boundary, so the rest is inferred from the germline J gene. The chain links TRBV11-2 to TRBJ2-6; no definite D call. The CDR3 totals 14 residues. V was shortened by 1 base and J by 3 bases, with 4 bases between the two germline ends. The germline gives CDR1 SGHAT, CDR2 FQNNGV. The CDR3 is CASSLGGGANVLTF. The covered CDR3 bases are TGTGCCAGCAGCTTAGGAGGTGGGGCCAACGTC.

Concerning this clone: The read terminates 3 residues ahead of where the CDR3 ends, so the germline J gene completes it. This sequence joins TRBV5-6 and TRBJ1-1; 8 bases agree with TRBD1. Germline CDR1 SGHDT, CDR2 YYEEEE. After removal of 4 bases from V and 5 bases from J, the junction contained 7 bases not matched to a gene. CDR3 length equals 14 residues. The CDR3 loop is CASSLQGAVTEAFF. Partial CDR3 DNA: TGTGCCAGCAGCCTCCAGGGGGCCGTGACTGAA.

Turning to this clone: The read halts 3 residues ahead of the CDR3 end, with the missing end drawn from the germline J gene. V and J are TRBV5-1 and TRBJ2-5, with TRBD2 as a possible D gene (6 bases). Trimming left V 2 bases short and J 5 bases short, with 19 bases between. The CDR3 loop spans 16 amino acids. In germline, CDR1 is SGHRS, CDR2 YFSETQ. CDR3 region: CASSFGGMSRGETQYF. The CDR3 bases that were read are TGCGCCAGCAGCTTTGGGGGAATGAGTCGGGGGGAGACC.

To note about this clone: Sequencing ends 3 residues short of the CDR3 end; the germline J gene provides the rest. This chain joins TRBV7-9 and TRBJ1-4, with 10 positions matching TRBD1. This CDR3 comprises 15 residues. Losses at the gene ends were 5 bases for V and 4 bases for J; bases not matched to a gene: 4. In germline, CDR1 is SEHNR, CDR2 FQNEAQ (reference sequence). The CDR3 sequence is CASSAGQGGNEKLFF. The sequenced part of the CDR3 DNA is TGTGCCAGCAGCGCCGGACAGGGGGGTAATGAAAAA.

Concerning this clone: The observed sequence ends 3 residues before the CDR3 terminus, with the missing tail filled in from the germline J gene. The V gene is TRBV30, the J gene TRBJ2-3; D might be TRBD2 (6 bases). V gave up 5 bases and J gave up 1 base, with 10 bases separating them. Germline assignment: CDR1 GTSNPN and CDR2 SVGIG (reference sequence). The CDR3 is 13 residues long. The DNA read from the CDR3 is TGTGCCTGGCGACTAGTGGGCACAGATACG. The encoded protein is CAWRLVGTDT. The whole CDR3 sequence is CAWRLVGTDTQYF.

As for this clone: The observed sequence ends 3 residues before the CDR3 terminus, with the missing tail filled in from the germline J gene. The chain carries TRBV4-1 and TRBJ2-7; D unresolved. V lost 1 base and J 0 bases, leaving 13 bases between the germline ends. CDR1 and CDR2 (germline): MGHRA, YSYEKL. The CDR3 runs to 16 residues. Partial CDR3 DNA: TGCGCCAGCAGCCAAGGTCCAGGTAGGAGCTCCTACGAG. Residues: CASSQGPGRSSYE. The entire CDR3 is CASSQGPGRSSYEQYF.

Details on this clone: The sequenced fragment ends 3 residues before the CDR3 boundary, so the rest is inferred from the germline J gene. The chain has TRBV30 and TRBJ1-2, with TRBD1 identical over 7 bases. Per the germline V gene, CDR1 is GTSNPN and CDR2 is SVGIG (reference sequence). The CDR3 totals 14 residues. The sequenced part of the CDR3 DNA is TGTGCCTGGAGCCGAGAACAGGGGACGAAAGGC. Translation gives CAWSREQGTKG. The full CDR3 reads CAWSREQGTKGYTF. Full variable domain (missing parts from reference TRBV30 and TRBJ1-2): SQTIHQWPATLVQPVGSPLSLECTVEGTSNPNLYWYRQAAGRGLQLLFYSVGIGQISSEVPQNLSASRPQDRQFILSSKKLLLSDSGFYLCAWSREQGTKGYTFGSGTRLTVV.

CDR3 DNA, as far as it was read: TGCAGTGGGTTCAGGGGAGAGACC. Translation gives CSGFRGET. The whole CDR3 is CSGFRGETQYF. The chain employs TRBV20-1 and TRBJ2-5, with TRBD1 as a possible D gene (6 bases). The read terminates 3 residues ahead of where the CDR3 ends, so the germline J gene completes it. CDR3 length equals 11 residues. CDR1 DFQATT and CDR2 SNEGSKA come from the germline V gene (reference sequence). Trimming took off 7 bases at V and 4 bases at J, with 10 bases between the two ends.

A word on this clone: The observed sequence ends 3 residues before the CDR3 terminus, with the missing tail filled in from the germline J gene. The chain carries TRBV10-3 and TRBJ2-1, with TRBD2 matching over 8 bases. This CDR3 is 15 amino acids long. V dropped 4 bases and J dropped 7; count of bases not matched to a gene: 9. Germline values: CDR1 ENHRY, CDR2 SYGVKD. This CDR3 is CAISASGGWNNEQFF. The sequenced part of the CDR3 DNA is TGTGCCATCAGTGCCAGCGGGGGCTGGAATAATGAG.

As concerns this clone: Read sequence stops 3 residues before the CDR3 end, and the germline J gene provides the missing end. The chain employs TRBV5-5 and TRBJ1-1; no clear D gene. With 0 bases removed from V and 4 bases from J, the gap between germline ends came to 10 bases. This CDR3 spans 14 amino acids. Germline values: CDR1 SGHKS, CDR2 YYEKEE (reference sequence). CDR3 in amino acids: CASSLGARRTEAFF. The covered CDR3 bases are TGTGCCAGCAGCTTGGGAGCCAGGCGCACTGAA.

Details on this clone: The CDR3 goes on 3 residues after the read ends, and that part is filled in from the germline J gene. The chain is built from TRBV13 and TRBJ1-3, with TRBD1 identical over 7 bases. This CDR3 has 17 amino acids. The germline gives CDR1 PRHDT, CDR2 FYEKMQ (reference sequence). The ends lost 1 base at V and 4 bases at J; junction bases unmatched: 10. Here the CDR3 reads CASSLADDRAWGNTIYF. The part of the CDR3 DNA that was read is TGTGCCAGCAGCTTAGCCGATGACAGGGCCTGGGGAAACACC.

Worth noting for this clone: The CDR3 is cut off 3 residues early in the read; its end comes from the germline J gene. The chain is built from TRBV20-1 and TRBJ2-1; D gene ambiguous. CDR1 is DFQATT, CDR2 SNEGSKA, per germline (reference sequence). The CDR3 sequence is 12 residues long. Deletions cut 7 bases from V and 0 bases from J, with 7 bases between. The CDR3 bases that were read are TGCAGTGTGAAGGGCTCCTACAATGAG. Translated: CSVKGSYNE. The entire CDR3 protein reads CSVKGSYNEQFF.

Concerning this clone: The read ends 3 residues early relative to the CDR3; the germline J gene fills the gap. The chain links TRBV20-1 to TRBJ2-7; TRBD2 matches at 13 bases. The V segment lost 6 bases and the J segment 5 bases; nucleotides outside the gene matches: 7. CDR1 and CDR2 from the germline V gene are DFQATT and SNEGSKA (reference sequence). The CDR3 runs to 14 residues. The DNA read from the CDR3 is TGCAGTGCCCTACTAGCGGGGGGGCCCAACGAG. Protein product: CSALLAGGPNE. The whole CDR3 reads CSALLAGGPNEQYF.

With regard to this clone: Read coverage stops 3 residues before the CDR3 terminus; the germline J gene supplies the remainder. The chain couples TRBV30 to TRBJ2-3; a possible D gene is TRBD1 (6 bases). This CDR3 has 15 amino acids. Germline V gene data show CDR1 as GTSNPN and CDR2 as SVGIG (reference sequence). Trimming removed 2 bases from V and 1 base from J, with 13 bases in between. CDR3 residues: CAWSTHRDRTDTQYF. CDR3 DNA (partial): TGTGCCTGGAGTACTCACAGGGATCGCACAGATACG.

As concerns this clone: The read falls 3 residues short of the CDR3 end, and the missing part is taken from the germline J gene. This chain joins TRBV18 and TRBJ2-3; no firm D call. Germline V lookup: CDR1 KGHSH, CDR2 LQKENI. This CDR3 contains 15 residues. With 2 bases removed from V and 0 bases from J, the gap between germline ends came to 9 bases. The CDR3 protein is CASSPFETSTDTQYF. The sequenced part of the CDR3 DNA is TGTGCCAGCTCACCATTCGAGACTAGCACAGATACG.

On this clone itself: The sequenced fragment ends 3 residues before the CDR3 boundary, so the rest is inferred from the germline J gene. The genes are TRBV7-9 and TRBJ1-2, with TRBD1 matching 7 bases. The CDR3 has 14 amino acids. The J segment lost 4 bases and the V segment lost 4 bases, leaving 6 bases of the junction unmatched. Germline V CDR1 and CDR2: SEHNR, FQNEAQ (reference sequence). CDR3 protein: CASSSPDRSYGYTF. The part of the CDR3 DNA that was read is TGTGCCAGCAGCTCCCCGGACAGGAGCTATGGC.

Comment on this clone: Coverage ceases 3 residues before the CDR3 finishes, and the germline J gene fills in the end. The chain couples TRBV5-1 to TRBJ2-7; 7 nucleotides line up with TRBD1. J gave up 2 bases and V 3 bases, and 2 bases lay outside the gene matches. Germline CDR1 reads SGHRS; CDR2 reads YFSETQ. CDR3 length: 13 residues. The CDR3 sequence: CASSYGQAYEQYF. CDR3 DNA (partial): TGCGCCAGCAGCTATGGACAGGCCTACGAG. The full variable domain, completed using reference TRBV5-1 and TRBJ2-7, is KAGVTQTPRYLIKTRGQQVTLSCSPISGHRSVSWYQQTPGQGLQFLFEYFSETQRNKGNFPGRFSGRQFSNSRSEMNVSTLELGDSALYLCASSYGQAYEQYFGPGTRLTVT.

About this clone itself: The CDR3 is cut off 3 residues early in the read; its end comes from the germline J gene. The V call is TRBV18, the J call TRBJ2-3, with a tentative D call TRBD2 (6 bases). The CDR3 has 15 amino acids. Germline lookup yields CDR1 KGHSH and CDR2 LQKENI. The CDR3 loop is CASSPQAGPGETQYF. Incomplete CDR3 DNA: TGTGCCAGCTCACCACAGGCGGGGCCCGGAGAGACG.

On this clone: Coverage ceases 3 residues before the CDR3 finishes, and the germline J gene fills in the end. This rearrangement joins TRBV18 to TRBJ1-1; no clear D gene. There are 12 residues in the CDR3. The germline CDR1 and CDR2 sequences are KGHSH and LQKENI. The DNA read from the CDR3 is TGTGCCAGCTCACCAATAGTCTACGAG. It yields the protein CASSPIVYE. In full, the CDR3 reads CASSPIVYEAFF.

The CDR3 reads CASSPSRDRQETQYF. The covered CDR3 bases are TGTGCCAGCAGCCCCTCCCGGGACAGACAAGAGACC. J is TRBJ2-5 and V is TRBV7-7, with TRBD1 identical over 7 bases. The read ends 3 residues early relative to the CDR3; the germline J gene fills the gap. From germline, CDR1 is SSHAT and CDR2 FNYEAQ (reference sequence). There are 15 residues in the CDR3. The ends lost 5 bases at V and 2 bases at J; junction bases unmatched: 8.

Points on this clone: The DNA ends 3 residues before the CDR3 does, and the rest of the CDR3 is filled in from the germline J gene. This chain joins TRBV5-1 and TRBJ2-5; 7 bases map to TRBD2. Germline trimming cut 1 base from V and 5 bases from J; bases unmatched to any gene: 8. The CDR3 has 15 amino acids. Germline assignment: CDR1 SGHRS and CDR2 YFSETQ. This chain's CDR3 is CASSLMRGLGETQYF. The sequenced part of the CDR3 DNA is TGCGCCAGCAGCTTGATGCGGGGGTTAGGCGAGACC.

With respect to this clone: Read data end 3 residues before the CDR3 end; the end is taken from the germline J gene. The chain joins TRBV18 to TRBJ2-1, with TRBD1 identical over 8 bases. The CDR3 is 17 residues long. CDR1 and CDR2 from the germline V gene are KGHSH and LQKENI. With 5 bases clipped from V and 3 bases from J, the junction kept 12 bases outside the gene matches. The CDR3 bases that were read are TGTGCCAGCTCATTCAGCCAGGGGGCTTCGGGCTACAATGAG. Translating gives CASSFSQGASGYNE. The complete CDR3 sequence is CASSFSQGASGYNEQFF.